This T cell receptor beta chain was captured by sequencing in a study of shared clonotypes between healthy human individuals. Study-level results: Depth of sequencing was expected to influence donor clonotype sharing.

Comment on this clone: Its antigen remains unidentified.

Assay used: immunoSEQ multiplex PCR; TCRdb lists only in-frame clones, some missing. The sample records about half a million clones, more than 75% being singletons. J lost 4 bases, V lost 1 base, and 5 bases had no gene match. CDR3 length: 16 amino acids. Germline V CDR1 and CDR2: SGDLS, YYNGEE. Sequenced: PBMCs. This sequence was found in a woman between 35 and 50 years old in good health. Some clones in this sample may be carry-over from other donors' samples. The V gene is TRBV9, the J gene TRBJ2-2; TRBD2 aligns across 9 bases. In nucleotides, the CDR3 is TGTGCCAGCAGCGTAAGGGGTAGCGGGGGCACCGGGGAGCTGTTTTTT. This codes for CASSVRGSGGTGELFF.